These T cell receptor beta chains were read from a single sample in a study of regulatory T cells in long-lasting Graves disease. A single record per CDR3 protein comes from TCRdb applying MiXCR to the multiplex PCR reads. The sample lists some 370,000 distinct CDR3 sequences; approximately 25% were seen once. Sequences were derived from peripheral blood mononuclear cells (PBMCs), sampled when the disease was refractory, from a patient treated with antithyroid drugs. The receptors stem from a woman in her 40s with Graves disease. Both conserved end residues are part of each CDR3.

>TRBJ2-7|TRBV24-1
CATSPGAQGYAEQYF
>TRBJ2-7|TRBV19
CASSRGPGQGPWGQYF
>TRBJ2-7|TRBV7-3
CASSLDFAGNNEQYF
>TRBJ2-5|TRBV28
CASSPLAGIEETQYF
>TRBJ1-5|TRBV15
CATSRTGDLGQPQHF
>TRBJ2-2|TRBV6-1
CASSAFTANTGELFF
>TRBJ1-5|TRBV11-2
CASSLDRRGPQHF
>TRBJ1-5|TRBV27
CASSLRQGNQPQHF
>TRBJ1-6|TRBV28
CATSRGSGVSDHSPLHF
>TRBJ2-4|TRBV20-1
CSASLSGLLAKNIQYF
>TRBJ2-7|TRBV28
CASRPGTGHYEQYF
>TRBJ2-1|TRBV20-1
CSAHNSVYNEQFF
>TRBJ2-7|TRBV29-1
CSVLTSGSQLTYF
>TRBJ1-5|TRBV10-3
CAISEEDFSNQPQHF
>TRBJ1-5|TRBV24-1
CATSDGQGPNQPQHF
>TRBJ2-5|TRBV28
CASIKNGYSKETQYF
>TRBJ2-5|TRBV6-1
CASSGDPLQGRKTQYF
>TRBJ1-5|TRBV15
CATSGQSNQPQHF
>TRBJ2-1|TRBV28
CASSWGLAGSYNEQFF
>TRBJ2-1|TRBV11-2
CASSRIAGDDNEQFF
>TRBJ1-1|TRBV19
CASTLTVLNTEAFF
>TRBJ1-5|TRBV6-5
CASSSRLNQSQHF
>TRBJ1-1|TRBV20-1
CSAMYHTEAFF
>TRBJ2-7|TRBV28
CASSPPGPPLLEQYF
>TRBJ2-3|TRBV12-3/TRBV12-4
CASSFASSTDTQYF
>TRBJ1-5|TRBV20-1
CSAREEGRSNQPQHF
>TRBJ2-7|TRBV5-1
CASSLGGGTYYEQYF
>TRBJ2-1|TRBV28
CASRGQLNEQFF
>TRBJ2-1|TRBV20-1
CSARQGASYNEQFF
>TRBJ2-3|TRBV28
CASRQGAEDTQYF
>TRBJ1-1|TRBV5-1
CASSPQTGSGGAFF
>TRBJ2-7|TRBV7-9
CASSLPGLAPYEQYF
>TRBJ2-5|TRBV5-8
CASSLVPGQGLSETQYF
>TRBJ2-2|TRBV6-1
CASSAARTGVTGELFF
>TRBJ2-2|TRBV7-9
CASSEKAMIRLAGNTGELFF
>TRBJ2-5|TRBV2
CASSELQETQYF
>TRBJ1-1|TRBV2
CASRQGASEAFF
>TRBJ2-1|TRBV2
CASSVVGEQFF
>TRBJ2-4|TRBV20-1
CSARALAVLAKNIQYF
>TRBJ2-7|TRBV9
CASSPRSGGEQYF
>TRBJ1-1|TRBV20-1
CSAAGNTEAFF
>TRBJ1-5|TRBV28
CASRSWGLLMRPQHF
>TRBJ1-1|TRBV12-3/TRBV12-4
CASSLVNEAFF
>TRBJ2-7|TRBV29-1
CSVKGAPYEQYF
>TRBJ2-7|TRBV11-2
CASSLGIEGVTYEQYF
>TRBJ1-1|TRBV11-1
CASSLDPLGNTEAFF
>TRBJ1-4|TRBV14
CASSQDWGPINEKLFF
>TRBJ2-5|TRBV6-2/TRBV6-3
CASSRLDHRRETQYF
>TRBJ2-5|TRBV5-6
CASSLGPAVYQETQYF
>TRBJ2-7|TRBV11-1
CASSYNRAYEQYF